This T cell receptor beta chain comes out of a study of blood T cell repertoires in COVID-19. As for the study in general: The United States, Italy and Spain supplied acute and convalescent COVID-19 samples. Sample material is recorded as cDNA or gDNA derived from T cells, B-cell-depleted T cells, or PBMCs.

V gave up 5 bases and J gave up 2 bases; unmatched junction bases: 5. Germline lookup yields CDR1 KGHSH and CDR2 LQKENI. The length of the CDR3 is 16 residues. In the study's own analysis: It was from reference gene primer amplification that nucleated cell counts were estimated. Data came from immunoSEQ multiplex PCR; TCRdb stores just in-frame clones and leaves some out. V, J and clone size reflect that table, while D and trimming were determined from the DNA. The data show around 250,000 clones, approximately 87% seen once. This receptor was obtained from a man in his 60s who had recovered from COVID-19. This sequence joins TRBV18 and TRBJ1-3; 11 nucleotides agree with TRBD1. The sequencing sample was made of peripheral blood. CDR3 sequence (DNA): TGTGCCAGCTCAATAGGACAGGGGGCCGCTGGAAACACCATATATTTT. Residues: CASSIGQGAAGNTIYF.